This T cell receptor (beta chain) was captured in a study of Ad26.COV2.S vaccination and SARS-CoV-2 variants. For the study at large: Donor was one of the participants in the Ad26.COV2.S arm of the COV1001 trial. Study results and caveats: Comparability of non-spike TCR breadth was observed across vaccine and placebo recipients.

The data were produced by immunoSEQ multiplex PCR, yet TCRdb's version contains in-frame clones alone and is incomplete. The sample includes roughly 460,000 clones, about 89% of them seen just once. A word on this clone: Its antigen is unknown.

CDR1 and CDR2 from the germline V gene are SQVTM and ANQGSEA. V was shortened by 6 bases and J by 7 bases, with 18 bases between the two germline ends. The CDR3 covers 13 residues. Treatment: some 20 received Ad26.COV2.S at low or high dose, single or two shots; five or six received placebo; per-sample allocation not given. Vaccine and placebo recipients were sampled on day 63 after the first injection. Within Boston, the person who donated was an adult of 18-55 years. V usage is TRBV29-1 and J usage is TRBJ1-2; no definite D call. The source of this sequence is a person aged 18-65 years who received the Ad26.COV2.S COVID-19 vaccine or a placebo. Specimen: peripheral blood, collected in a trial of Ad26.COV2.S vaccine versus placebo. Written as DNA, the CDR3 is TGCAGCGTGGGGAGAATGTTGGCGAGTGGCTACACCTTC. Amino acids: CSVGRMLASGYTF.